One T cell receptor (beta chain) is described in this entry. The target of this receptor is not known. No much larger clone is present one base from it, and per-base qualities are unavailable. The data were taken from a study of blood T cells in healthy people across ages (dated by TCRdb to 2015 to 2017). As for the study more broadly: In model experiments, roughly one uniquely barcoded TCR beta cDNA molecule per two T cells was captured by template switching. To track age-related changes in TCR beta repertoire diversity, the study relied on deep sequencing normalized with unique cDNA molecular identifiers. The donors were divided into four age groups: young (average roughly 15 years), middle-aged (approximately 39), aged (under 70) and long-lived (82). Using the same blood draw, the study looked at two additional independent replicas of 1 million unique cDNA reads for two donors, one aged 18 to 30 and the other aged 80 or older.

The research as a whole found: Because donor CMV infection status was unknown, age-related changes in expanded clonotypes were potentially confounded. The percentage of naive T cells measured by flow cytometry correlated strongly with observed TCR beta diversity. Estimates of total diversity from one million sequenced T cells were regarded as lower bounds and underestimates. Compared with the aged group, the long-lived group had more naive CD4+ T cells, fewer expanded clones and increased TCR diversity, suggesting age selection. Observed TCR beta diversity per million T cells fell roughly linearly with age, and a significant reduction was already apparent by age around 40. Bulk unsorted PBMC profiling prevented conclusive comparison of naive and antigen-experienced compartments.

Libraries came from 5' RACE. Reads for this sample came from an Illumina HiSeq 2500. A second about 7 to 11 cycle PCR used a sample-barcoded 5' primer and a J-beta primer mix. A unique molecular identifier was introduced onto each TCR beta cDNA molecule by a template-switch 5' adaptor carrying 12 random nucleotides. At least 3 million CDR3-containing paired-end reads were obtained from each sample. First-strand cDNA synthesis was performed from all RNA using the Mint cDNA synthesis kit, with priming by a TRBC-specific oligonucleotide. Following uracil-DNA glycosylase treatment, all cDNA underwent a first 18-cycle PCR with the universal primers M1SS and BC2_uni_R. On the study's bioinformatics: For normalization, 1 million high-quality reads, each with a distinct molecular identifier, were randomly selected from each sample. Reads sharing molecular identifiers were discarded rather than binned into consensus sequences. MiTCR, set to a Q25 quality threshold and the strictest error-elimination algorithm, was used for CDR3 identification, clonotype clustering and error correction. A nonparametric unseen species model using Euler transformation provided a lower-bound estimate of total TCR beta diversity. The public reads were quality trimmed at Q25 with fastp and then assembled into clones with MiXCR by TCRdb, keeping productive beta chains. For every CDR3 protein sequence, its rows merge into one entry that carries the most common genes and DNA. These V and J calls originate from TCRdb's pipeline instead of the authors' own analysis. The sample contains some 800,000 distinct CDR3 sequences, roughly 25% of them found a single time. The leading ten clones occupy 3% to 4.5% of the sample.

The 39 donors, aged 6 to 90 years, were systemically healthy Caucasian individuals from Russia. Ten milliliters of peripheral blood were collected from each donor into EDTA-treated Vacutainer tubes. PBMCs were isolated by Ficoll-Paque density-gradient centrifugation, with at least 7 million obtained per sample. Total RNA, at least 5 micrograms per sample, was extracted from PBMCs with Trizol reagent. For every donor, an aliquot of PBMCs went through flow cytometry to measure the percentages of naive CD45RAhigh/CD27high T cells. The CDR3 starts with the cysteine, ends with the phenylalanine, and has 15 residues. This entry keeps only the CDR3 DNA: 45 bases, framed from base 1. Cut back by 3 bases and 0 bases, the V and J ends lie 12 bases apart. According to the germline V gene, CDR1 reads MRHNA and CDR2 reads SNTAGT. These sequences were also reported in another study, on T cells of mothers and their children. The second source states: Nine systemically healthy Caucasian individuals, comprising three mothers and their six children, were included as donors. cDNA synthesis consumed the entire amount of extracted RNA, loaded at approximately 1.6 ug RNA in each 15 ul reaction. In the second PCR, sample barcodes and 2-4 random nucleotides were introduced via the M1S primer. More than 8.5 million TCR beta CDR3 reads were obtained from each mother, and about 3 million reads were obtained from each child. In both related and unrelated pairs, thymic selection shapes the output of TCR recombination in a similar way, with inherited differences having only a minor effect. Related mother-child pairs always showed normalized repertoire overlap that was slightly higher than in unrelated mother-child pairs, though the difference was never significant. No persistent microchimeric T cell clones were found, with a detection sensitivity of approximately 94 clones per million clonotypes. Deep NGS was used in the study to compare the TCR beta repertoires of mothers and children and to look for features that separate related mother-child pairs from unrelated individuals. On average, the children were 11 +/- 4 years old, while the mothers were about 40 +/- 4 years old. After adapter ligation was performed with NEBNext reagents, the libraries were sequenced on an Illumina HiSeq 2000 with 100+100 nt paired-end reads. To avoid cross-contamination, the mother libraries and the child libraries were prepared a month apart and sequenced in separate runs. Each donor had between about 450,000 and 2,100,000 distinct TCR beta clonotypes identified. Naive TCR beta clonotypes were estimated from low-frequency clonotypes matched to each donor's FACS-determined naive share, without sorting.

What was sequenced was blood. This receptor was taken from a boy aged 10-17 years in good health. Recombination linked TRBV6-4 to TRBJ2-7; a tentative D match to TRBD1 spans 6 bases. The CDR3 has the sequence CASSEVGDTSYEQYF. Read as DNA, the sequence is TGTGCCAGCAGTGAAGTGGGGGACACCTCCTACGAGCAGTACTTC.